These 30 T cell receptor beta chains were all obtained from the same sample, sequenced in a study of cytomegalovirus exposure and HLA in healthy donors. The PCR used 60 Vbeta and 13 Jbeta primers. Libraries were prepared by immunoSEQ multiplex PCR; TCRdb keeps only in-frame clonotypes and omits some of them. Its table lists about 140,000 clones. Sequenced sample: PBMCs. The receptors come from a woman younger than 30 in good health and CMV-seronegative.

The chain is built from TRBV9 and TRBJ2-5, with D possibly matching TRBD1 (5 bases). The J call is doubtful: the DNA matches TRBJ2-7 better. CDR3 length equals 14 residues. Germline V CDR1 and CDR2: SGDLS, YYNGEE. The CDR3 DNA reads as TGTGCCAGCAGCGTAGCTACAGGCTCCTACGAGCAGTACTTC. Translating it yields CASSVATGSYEQYF.

For the CDR3, the DNA is TGTGCCAGTAGTCCCTCGGCAGGGGGATATGGCTACACCTTC. Translating gives CASSPSAGGYGYTF. The genes are TRBV19 and TRBJ1-2, with 7 nucleotides matching TRBD1. CDR1 is LNHDA and CDR2 is SQIVND in the germline V gene (reference sequence). CDR3 size: 14 residues. V was clipped by 5 bases and J by 5 bases; unmatched bases: 8.

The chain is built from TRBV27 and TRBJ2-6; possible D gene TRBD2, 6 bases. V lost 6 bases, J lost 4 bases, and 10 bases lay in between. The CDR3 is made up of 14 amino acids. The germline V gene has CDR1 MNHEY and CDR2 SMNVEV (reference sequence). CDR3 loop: CASRAGPGANVLTF. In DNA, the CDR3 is TGTGCCAGCAGAGCGGGCCCCGGGGCCAACGTCCTGACTTTC.

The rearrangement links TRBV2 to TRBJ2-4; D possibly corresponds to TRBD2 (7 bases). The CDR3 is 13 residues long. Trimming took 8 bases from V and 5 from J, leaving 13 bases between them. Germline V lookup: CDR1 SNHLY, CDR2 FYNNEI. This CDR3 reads CASHRGAQNIQYF. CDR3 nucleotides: TGTGCCAGCCACCGGGGGGCGCAAAACATTCAGTACTTC.

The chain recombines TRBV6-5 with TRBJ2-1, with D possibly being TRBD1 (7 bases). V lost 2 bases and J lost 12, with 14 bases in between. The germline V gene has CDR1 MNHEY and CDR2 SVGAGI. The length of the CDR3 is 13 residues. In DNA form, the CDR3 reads TGTGCCAGCAGTTACGGGGGGACAGATGGGCAGTTCTTC. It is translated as CASSYGGTDGQFF.

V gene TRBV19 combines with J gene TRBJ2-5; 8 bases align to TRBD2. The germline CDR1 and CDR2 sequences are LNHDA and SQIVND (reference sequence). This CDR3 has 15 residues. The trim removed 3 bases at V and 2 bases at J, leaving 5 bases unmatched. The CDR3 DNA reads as TGTGCCAGTAGTATGGCGGGACTAGAACAAGAGACCCAGTACTTC. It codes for CASSMAGLEQETQYF.

The CDR3 reads CASSDEAAGASEQYF. CDR3 bases: TGTGCCAGCAGTGACGAGGCAGCGGGAGCTTCCGAGCAGTACTTC. The chain links TRBV6-1 to TRBJ2-7; 8 bases fit TRBD2. Unmatched junction bases numbered 10, after V lost 3 bases and J lost 6 bases. CDR1 is MNHNS, CDR2 SASEGT, per germline. The CDR3 runs to 15 residues.

In nucleotides, the CDR3 is TGTGCCAGCAGCTTAGCGTCAGGGGGGAACACTGAAGCTTTCTTT. It yields the protein CASSLASGGNTEAFF. The V call is TRBV7-8, the J call TRBJ1-1, with 7 bases that match TRBD1. CDR1 and CDR2 (germline): SGHVS, FQNEAQ. The J segment lost 1 base and the V segment lost 0 bases, leaving 2 bases of the junction unmatched. CDR3 length equals 15 residues. The whole variable domain, remainder taken from reference TRBV7-8 and TRBJ1-1, is GAGVSQSPRYKVAKRGQDVALRCDPISGHVSLFWYQQALGQGPEFLTYFQNEAQLDKSGLPSDRFFAERPEGSVSTLKIQRTQQEDSAVYLCASSLASGGNTEAFFGQGTRLTVV.

The CDR3 bases are TGTGCCAGCAGCTTAGCGTTGGGGAGGGTAGAGAGCACTGAAGCTTTCTTT. Encoded protein: CASSLALGRVESTEAFF. The gene calls are TRBV7-9 and TRBJ1-1; D remains unclear. The V end lost 0 bases, the J end lost 4 bases, and 18 bases lay between the germline ends. The CDR3 consists of 17 residues. Germline lookup yields CDR1 SEHNR and CDR2 FQNEAQ (reference sequence).

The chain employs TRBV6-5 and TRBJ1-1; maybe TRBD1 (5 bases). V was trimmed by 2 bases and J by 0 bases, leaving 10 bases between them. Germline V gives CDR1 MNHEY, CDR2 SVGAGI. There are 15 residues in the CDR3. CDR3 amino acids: CASSYGGYMNTEAFF. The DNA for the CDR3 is TGTGCCAGCAGTTACGGGGGGTACATGAACACTGAAGCTTTCTTT.

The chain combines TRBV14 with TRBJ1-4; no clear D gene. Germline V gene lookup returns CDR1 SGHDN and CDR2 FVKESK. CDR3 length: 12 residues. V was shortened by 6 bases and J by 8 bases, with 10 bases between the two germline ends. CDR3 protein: CASRGVGEKLFF. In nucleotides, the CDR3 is TGTGCCAGCAGGGGAGTGGGGGAAAAACTGTTTTTT.

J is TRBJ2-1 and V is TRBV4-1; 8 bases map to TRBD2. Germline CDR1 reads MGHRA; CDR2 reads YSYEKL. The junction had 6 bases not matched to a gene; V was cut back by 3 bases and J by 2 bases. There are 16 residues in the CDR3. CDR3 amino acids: CASSHPQAGAYNEQFF. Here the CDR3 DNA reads TGCGCCAGCAGCCACCCTCAAGCGGGAGCCTACAATGAGCAGTTCTTC.

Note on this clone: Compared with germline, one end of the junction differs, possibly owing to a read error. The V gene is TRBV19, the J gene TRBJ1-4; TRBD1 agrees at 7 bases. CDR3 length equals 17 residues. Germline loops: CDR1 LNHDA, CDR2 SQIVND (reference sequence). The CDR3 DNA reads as TGTGCCAGTAGTATAGATCGACAGGGCTATATTAATCAAAAACTGTTTTTT. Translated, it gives CASSIDRQGYINQKLFF.

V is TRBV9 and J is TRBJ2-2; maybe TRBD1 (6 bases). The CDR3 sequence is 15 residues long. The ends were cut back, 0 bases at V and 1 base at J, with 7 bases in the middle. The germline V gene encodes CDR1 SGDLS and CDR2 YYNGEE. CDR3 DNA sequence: TGTGCCAGCAGCGTAGGAGGGGGGAACACCGGGGAGCTGTTTTTT. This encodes CASSVGGGNTGELFF.

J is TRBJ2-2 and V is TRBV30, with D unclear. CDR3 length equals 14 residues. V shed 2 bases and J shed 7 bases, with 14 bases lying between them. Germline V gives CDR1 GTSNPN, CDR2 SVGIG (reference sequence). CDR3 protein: CAWSFTQAFGELFF. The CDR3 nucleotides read TGTGCCTGGAGTTTTACGCAGGCATTCGGGGAGCTGTTTTTT.

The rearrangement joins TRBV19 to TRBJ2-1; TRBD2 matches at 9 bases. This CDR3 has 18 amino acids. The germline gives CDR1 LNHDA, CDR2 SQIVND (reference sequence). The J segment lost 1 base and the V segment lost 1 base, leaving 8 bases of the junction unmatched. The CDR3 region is CASSIVGPAGGSYNEQFF. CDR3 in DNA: TGTGCCAGTAGTATAGTGGGACCAGCGGGAGGATCCTACAATGAGCAGTTCTTC.

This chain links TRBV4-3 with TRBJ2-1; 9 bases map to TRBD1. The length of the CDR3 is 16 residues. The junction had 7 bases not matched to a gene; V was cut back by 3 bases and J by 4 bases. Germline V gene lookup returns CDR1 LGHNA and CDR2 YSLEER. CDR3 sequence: CASSQDLQGAYNEQFF. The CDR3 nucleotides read TGCGCCAGCAGCCAGGATCTACAGGGGGCTTACAATGAGCAGTTCTTC.

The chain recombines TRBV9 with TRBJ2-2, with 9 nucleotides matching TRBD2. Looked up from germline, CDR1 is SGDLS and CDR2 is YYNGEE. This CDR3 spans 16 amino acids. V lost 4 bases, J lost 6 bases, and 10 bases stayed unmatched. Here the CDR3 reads CASSPGASGIPGELFF. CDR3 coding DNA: TGTGCCAGCAGCCCAGGGGCTAGCGGGATCCCCGGGGAGCTGTTTTTT.

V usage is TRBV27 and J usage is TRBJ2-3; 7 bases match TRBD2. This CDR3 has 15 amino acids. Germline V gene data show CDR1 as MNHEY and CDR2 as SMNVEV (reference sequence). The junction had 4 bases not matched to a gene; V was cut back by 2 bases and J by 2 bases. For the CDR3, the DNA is TGTGCCAGCAGTTTAGGGGGACTACCCACAGATACGCAGTATTTT. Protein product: CASSLGGLPTDTQYF.

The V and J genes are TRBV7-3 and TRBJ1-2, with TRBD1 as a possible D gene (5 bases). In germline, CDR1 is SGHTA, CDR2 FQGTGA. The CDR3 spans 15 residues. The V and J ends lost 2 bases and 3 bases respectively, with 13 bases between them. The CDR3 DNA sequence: TGTGCCAGCAGCTTAGTCGCAGGGATGGACTATGGCTACACCTTC. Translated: CASSLVAGMDYGYTF. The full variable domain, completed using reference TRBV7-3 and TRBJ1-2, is GAGVSQTPSNKVTEKGKYVELRCDPISGHTALYWYRQSLGQGPEFLIYFQGTGAADDSGLPNDRFFAVRPEGSVSTLKIQRTERGDSAVYLCASSLVAGMDYGYTFGSGTRLTVV.

CDR3 protein: CASRGGSAGRRGEQFF. CDR3 in DNA: TGTGCCAGCAGGGGCGGGTCAGCGGGAAGGCGTGGTGAGCAGTTCTTC. The chain combines TRBV5-4 with TRBJ2-1; 7 bases align to TRBD2. The V gene's germline CDR1 is SGHNT and CDR2 YYREEE (reference sequence). V shed 5 bases, J shed 9 bases, and the junction held 17 bases outside the gene matches. The CDR3 extends over 16 amino acids.

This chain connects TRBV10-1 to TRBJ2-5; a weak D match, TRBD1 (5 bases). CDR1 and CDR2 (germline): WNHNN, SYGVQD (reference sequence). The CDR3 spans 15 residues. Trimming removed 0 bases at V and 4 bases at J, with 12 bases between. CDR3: CASSESQGVGETQYF. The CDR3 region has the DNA TGCGCCAGCAGTGAGTCTCAAGGGGTCGGAGAGACCCAGTACTTC.

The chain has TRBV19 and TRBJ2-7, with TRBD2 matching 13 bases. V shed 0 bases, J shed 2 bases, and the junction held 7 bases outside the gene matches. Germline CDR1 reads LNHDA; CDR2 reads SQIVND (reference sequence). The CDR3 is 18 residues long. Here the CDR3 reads CASSIDGLAGDQTYEQYF. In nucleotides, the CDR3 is TGTGCCAGTAGTATAGACGGACTAGCGGGGGATCAAACCTACGAGCAGTACTTC.

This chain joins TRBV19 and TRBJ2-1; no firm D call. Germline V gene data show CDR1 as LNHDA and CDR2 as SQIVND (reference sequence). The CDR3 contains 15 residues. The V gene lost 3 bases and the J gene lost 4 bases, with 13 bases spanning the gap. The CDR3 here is CASSIANGDYNEQFF. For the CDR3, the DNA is TGTGCCAGTAGTATCGCCAACGGAGATTACAATGAGCAGTTCTTC.

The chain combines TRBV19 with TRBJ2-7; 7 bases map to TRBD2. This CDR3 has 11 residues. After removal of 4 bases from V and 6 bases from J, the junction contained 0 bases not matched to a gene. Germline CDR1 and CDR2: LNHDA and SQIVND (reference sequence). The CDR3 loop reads CASSSGSEQYV. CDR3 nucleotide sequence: TGTGCCAGTAGTAGCGGGAGCGAGCAGTACGTC.

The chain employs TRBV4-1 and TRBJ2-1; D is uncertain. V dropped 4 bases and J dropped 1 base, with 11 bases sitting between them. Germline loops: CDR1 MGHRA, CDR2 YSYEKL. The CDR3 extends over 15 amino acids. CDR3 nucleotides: TGCGCCAGCAGCCGCCTTCTGAGTTCCTACAATGAGCAGTTCTTC. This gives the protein CASSRLLSSYNEQFF.

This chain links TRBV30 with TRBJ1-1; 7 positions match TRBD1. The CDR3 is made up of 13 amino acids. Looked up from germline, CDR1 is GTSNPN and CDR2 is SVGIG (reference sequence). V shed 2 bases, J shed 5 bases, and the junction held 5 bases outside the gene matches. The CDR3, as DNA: TGTGCCTGGAGTAAGGGGGCTCGGACTGAAGCTTTCTTT. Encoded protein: CAWSKGARTEAFF.

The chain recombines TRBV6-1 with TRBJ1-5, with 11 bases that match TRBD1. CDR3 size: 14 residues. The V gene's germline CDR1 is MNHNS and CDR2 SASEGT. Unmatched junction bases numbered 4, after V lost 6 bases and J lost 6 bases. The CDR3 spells CASRDRGLAQPQHF. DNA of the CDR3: TGTGCCAGCAGGGACAGGGGGCTCGCTCAGCCCCAGCATTTT.

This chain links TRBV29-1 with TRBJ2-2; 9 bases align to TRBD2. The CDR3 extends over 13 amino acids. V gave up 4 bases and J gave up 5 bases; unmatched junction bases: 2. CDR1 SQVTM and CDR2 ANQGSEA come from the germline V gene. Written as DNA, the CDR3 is TGCAGCGTTGTCCTAGCGGGGACCGGGGAGCTGTTTTTT. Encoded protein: CSVVLAGTGELFF.

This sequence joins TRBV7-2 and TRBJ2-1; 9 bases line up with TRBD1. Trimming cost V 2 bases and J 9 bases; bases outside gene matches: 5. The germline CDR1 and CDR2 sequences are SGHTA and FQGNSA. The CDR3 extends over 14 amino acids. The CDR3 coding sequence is TGTGCCAGCAGCTTAACAGGGGGCTCGGGTGAGCAGTTCTTC. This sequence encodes CASSLTGGSGEQFF.